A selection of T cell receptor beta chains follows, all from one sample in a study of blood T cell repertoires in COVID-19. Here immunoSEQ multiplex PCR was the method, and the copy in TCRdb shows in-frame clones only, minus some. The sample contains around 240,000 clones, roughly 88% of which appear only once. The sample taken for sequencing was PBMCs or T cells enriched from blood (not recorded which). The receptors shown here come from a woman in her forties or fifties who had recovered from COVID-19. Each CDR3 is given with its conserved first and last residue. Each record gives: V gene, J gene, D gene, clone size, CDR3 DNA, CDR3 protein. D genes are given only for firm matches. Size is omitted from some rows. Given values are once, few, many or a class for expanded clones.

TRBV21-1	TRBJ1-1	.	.	TGTGCCAGCAGCAACAAGAAGCAACCCTTCAACACTGAAGCTTTCTTT	CASSNKKQPFNTEAFF
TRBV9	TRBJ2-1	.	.	TGTGCCAGCAGCGTAGGAAGCGGGCTCCACTATGAGCAGTTCTTC	CASSVGSGLHYEQFF
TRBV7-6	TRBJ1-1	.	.	TGTGCCAGCAGTCTACAGGGAGACACTGAAGCTTTCTTT	CASSLQGDTEAFF
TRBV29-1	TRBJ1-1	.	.	TGCAGCGTTGAGGACAGCGGTAACACTGAAGCTTTCTTT	CSVEDSGNTEAFF
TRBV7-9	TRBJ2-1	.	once	TGTGCCAGCAGCTTTGAGGGATACAATGAGCAGTTCTTC	CASSFEGYNEQFF
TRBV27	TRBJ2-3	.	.	TGTGCCAGCAGTTTCAGGGGCTACAACACAGATACGCAGTATTTT	CASSFRGYNTDTQYF
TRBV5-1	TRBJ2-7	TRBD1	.	TGCGCCAGCAGCTCCGGGACAGGCACCTACGAGCAGTACTTC	CASSSGTGTYEQYF
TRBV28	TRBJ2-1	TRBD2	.	TGTGCCAGCAGTTTAAAAGCGGGAGGGTGGGCTGAGCAGTTCTTC	CASSLKAGGWAEQFF
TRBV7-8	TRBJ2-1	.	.	TGTGCCAGCAGCTTGATTTCGGGTAGCGGTAGCGATGAGCAGTTCTTC	CASSLISGSGSDEQFF
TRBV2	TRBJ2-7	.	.	TGTGCCAGCAGTGAAGTTGGGGGCGGTTACGAGCAGTACTTC	CASSEVGGGYEQYF
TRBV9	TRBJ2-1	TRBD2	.	TGTGCCAGCAGCCTCGCTAGCGGGAGGCGCAATGAGCAGTTCTTC	CASSLASGRRNEQFF
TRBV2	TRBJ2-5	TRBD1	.	TGTGCCAGCAGTCCACAGGGGGAGACCCAGTACTTC	CASSPQGETQYF
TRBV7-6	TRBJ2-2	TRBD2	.	TGTGCCAGCAGTGGGGGGGTGACGAACACCGGGGAGCTGTTTTTT	CASSGGVTNTGELFF
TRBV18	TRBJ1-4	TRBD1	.	TGTGCCAGCTCACCAAATTTACAGGGGATCAATGAAAAACTGTTTTTT	CASSPNLQGINEKLFF
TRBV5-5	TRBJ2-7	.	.	TGTGCCAGCAGTTCACTTTATTGGGGGGAGTACGAGCAGTACTTC	CASSSLYWGEYEQYF
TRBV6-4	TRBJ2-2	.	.	TGTGCCAGCAGTGACTCAACAGAATCGGGGGAGCTGTTTTTT	CASSDSTESGELFF
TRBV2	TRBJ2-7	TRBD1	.	TGTGCCAGCAGTCGGACAGGGGGCGAGTCCTACGAGCAGTACTTC	CASSRTGGESYEQYF
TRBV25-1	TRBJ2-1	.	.	TGTGCCAGCAGTGAATCCGACAGGCGGTCGTTTCTGTTCTTC	CASSESDRRSFLFF
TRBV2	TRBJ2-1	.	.	TGTGCCAGCACACGGGGGAATGAGCAGTTCTTC	CASTRGNEQFF
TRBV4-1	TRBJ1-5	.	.	TGCGCCAGCAGCCAAGATCCCGGGGGCAATCAGCCCCAGCATTTT	CASSQDPGGNQPQHF
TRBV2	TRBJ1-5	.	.	TGTGCCAGCAAAGGGGGTTACAATCAGCCCCAGCATTTT	CASKGGYNQPQHF
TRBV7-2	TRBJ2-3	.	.	TGTGCCAGCAGCCACACGGATACGCAGTATTTT	CASSHTDTQYF
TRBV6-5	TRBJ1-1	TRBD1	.	TGTGCCAGCAGTCTGACAGGGATGTACACTGAAGCTTTCTTT	CASSLTGMYTEAFF
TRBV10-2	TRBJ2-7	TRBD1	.	TGCGCCAGCAGTGGAGCGGGACAGGGGTTTTACGAGCAGTACTTC	CASSGAGQGFYEQYF
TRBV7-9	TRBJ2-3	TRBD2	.	TGTGCCAGCAGCCCGGGACTAGCGGGAGATGGCGATACGCAGTATTTT	CASSPGLAGDGDTQYF
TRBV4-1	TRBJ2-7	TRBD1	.	TGCGCCAGCAGCCAACCAAGGGACAGGGGGCGCGACGAGCAGTACTTC	CASSQPRDRGRDEQYF
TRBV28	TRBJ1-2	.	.	TGTGCCAGCAGTGAACCAGGAGGCCGTGGCTACACCTTC	CASSEPGGRGYTF
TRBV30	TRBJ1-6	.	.	TGTGCCTGGAGTCAGGGTCCCCTTGATTCACCCCTCCACTTT	CAWSQGPLDSPLHF